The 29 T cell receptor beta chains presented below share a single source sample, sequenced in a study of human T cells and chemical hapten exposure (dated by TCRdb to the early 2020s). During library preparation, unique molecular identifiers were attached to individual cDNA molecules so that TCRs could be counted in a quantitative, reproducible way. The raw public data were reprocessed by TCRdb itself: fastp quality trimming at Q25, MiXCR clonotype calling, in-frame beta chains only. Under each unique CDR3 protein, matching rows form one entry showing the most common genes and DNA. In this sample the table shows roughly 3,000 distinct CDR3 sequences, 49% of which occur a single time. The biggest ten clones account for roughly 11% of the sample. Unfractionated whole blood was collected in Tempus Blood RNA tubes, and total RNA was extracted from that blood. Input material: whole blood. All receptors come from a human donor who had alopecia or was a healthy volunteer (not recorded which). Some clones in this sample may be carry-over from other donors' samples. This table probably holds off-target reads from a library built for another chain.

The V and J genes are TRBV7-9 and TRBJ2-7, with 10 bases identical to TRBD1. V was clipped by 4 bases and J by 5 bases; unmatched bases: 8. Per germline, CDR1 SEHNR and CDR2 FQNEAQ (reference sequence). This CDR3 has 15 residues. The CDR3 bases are TGTGCCAGCAGCTCCCCGGGACAGGGGTTCCACGAGCAGTACTTC. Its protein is CASSSPGQGFHEQYF.

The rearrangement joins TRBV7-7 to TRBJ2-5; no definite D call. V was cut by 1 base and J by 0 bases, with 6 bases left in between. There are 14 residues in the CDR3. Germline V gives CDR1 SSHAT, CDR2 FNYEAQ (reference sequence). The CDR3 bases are TGTGCCAGCAGCTTAGGGGGAAACCAAGAGACCCAGTACTTC. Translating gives CASSLGGNQETQYF.

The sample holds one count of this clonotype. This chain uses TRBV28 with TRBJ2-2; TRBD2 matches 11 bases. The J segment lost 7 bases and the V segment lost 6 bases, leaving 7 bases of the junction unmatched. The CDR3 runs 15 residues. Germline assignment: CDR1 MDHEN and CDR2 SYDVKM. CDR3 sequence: CASSSTSGAVGELFF. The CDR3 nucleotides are TGTGCCAGCAGCTCGACTAGCGGGGCGGTCGGGGAGCTGTTTTTT. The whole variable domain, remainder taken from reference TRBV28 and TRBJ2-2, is DVKVTQSSRYLVKRTGEKVFLECVQDMDHENMFWYRQDPGLGLRLIYFSYDVKMKEKGDIPEGYSVSREKKERFSLILESASTNQTSMYLCASSSTSGAVGELFFGEGSRLTVL.

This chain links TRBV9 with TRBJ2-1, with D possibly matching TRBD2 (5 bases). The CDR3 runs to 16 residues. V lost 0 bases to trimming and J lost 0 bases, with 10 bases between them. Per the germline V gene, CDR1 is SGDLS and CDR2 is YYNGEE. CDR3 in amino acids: CASSVGGQASYNEQFF. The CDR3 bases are TGTGCCAGCAGCGTAGGCGGGCAGGCCTCCTACAATGAGCAGTTCTTC.

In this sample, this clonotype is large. The CDR3 DNA reads as TGCAGTGCGGGGTCCCGGGACAGAACCGGGGAGCTGTTTTTT. This gives the protein CSAGSRDRTGELFF. The chain links TRBV20-1 to TRBJ2-2; 7 bases map to TRBD1. V shed 6 bases and J 5 bases; nucleotides not matched to a gene: 9. There are 14 residues in the CDR3. CDR1 DFQATT and CDR2 SNEGSKA come from the germline V gene (reference sequence).

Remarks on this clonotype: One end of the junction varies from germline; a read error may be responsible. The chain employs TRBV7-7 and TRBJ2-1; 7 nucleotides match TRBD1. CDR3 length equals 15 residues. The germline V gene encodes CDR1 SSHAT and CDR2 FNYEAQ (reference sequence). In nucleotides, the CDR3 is TGTGCTAGCAGCCGGAGTTTAGACAGGGTCAATGAGCAGTTCTTC. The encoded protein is CASSRSLDRVNEQFF.

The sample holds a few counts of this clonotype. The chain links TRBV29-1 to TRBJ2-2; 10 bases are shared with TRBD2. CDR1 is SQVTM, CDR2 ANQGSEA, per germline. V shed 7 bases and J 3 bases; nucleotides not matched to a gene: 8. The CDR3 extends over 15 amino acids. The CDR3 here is CSAQREGVDTGELFF. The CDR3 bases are TGCAGCGCTCAGCGGGAGGGGGTCGACACCGGGGAGCTGTTTTTT.

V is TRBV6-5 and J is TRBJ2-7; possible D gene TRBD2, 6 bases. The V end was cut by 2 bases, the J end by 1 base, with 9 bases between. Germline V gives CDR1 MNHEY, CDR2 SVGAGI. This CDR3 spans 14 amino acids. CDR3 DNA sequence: TGTGCCAGCAGTTACGGCGGGAAGTCCTACGAGCAGTACTTC. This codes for CASSYGGKSYEQYF.

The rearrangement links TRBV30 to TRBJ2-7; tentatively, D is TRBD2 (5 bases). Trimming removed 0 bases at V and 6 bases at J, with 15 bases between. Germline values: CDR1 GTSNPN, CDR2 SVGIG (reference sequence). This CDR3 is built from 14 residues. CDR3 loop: CAWSVPLGVSEQYF. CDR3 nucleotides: TGTGCCTGGAGTGTCCCTCTCGGGGTCAGCGAGCAGTACTTC.

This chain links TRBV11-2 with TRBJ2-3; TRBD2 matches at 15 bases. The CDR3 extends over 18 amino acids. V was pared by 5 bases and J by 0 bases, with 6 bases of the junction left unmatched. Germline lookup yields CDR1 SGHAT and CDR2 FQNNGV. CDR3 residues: CASSHGLAGGRSTDTQYF. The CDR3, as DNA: TGTGCCAGCAGCCATGGACTAGCGGGAGGGAGGAGCACAGATACGCAGTATTTT.

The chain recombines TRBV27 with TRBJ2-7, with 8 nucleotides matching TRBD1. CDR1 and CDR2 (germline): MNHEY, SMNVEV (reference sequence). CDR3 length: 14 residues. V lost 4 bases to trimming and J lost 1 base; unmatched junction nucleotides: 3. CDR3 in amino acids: CASSSRTGSYEQYF. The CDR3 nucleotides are TGTGCCAGCAGTTCTCGGACAGGGTCCTACGAGCAGTACTTC.

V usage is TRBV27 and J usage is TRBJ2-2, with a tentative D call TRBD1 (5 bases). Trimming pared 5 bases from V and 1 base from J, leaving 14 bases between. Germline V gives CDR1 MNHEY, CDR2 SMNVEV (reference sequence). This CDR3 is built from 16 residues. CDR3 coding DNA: TGTGCCAGCAGTATATGGGGCAGGGTGAACACCGGGGAGCTGTTTTTT. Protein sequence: CASSIWGRVNTGELFF.

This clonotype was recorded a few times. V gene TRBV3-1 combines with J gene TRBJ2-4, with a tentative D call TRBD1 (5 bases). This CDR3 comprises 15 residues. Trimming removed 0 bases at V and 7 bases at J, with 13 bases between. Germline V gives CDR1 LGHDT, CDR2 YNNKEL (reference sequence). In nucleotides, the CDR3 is TGTGCCAGCAGCCAAGATCTCGGACAATGGAACATTCAGTACTTC. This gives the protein CASSQDLGQWNIQYF.

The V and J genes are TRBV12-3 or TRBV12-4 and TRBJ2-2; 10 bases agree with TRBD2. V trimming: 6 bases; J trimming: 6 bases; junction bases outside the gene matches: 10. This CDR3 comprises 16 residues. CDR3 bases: TGTGCCAGCAGCCCAGGGACTAGCGTGGGTCCCGGGGAGCTGTTTTTT. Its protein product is CASSPGTSVGPGELFF.

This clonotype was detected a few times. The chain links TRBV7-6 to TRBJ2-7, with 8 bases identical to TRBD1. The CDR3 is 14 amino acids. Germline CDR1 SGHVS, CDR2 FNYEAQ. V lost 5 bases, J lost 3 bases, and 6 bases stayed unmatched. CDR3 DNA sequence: TGTGCCAGCAGCGTTGGACAGGGCGGCTACGAGCAGTACTTC. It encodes CASSVGQGGYEQYF.

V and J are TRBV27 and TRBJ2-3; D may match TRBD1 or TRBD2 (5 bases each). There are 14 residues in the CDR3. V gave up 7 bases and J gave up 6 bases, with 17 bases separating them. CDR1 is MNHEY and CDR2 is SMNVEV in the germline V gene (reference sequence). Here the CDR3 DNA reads TGTGCCAGCACCCCGGGGCCAGGTCCGGATACGCAGTATTTT. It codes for CASTPGPGPDTQYF.

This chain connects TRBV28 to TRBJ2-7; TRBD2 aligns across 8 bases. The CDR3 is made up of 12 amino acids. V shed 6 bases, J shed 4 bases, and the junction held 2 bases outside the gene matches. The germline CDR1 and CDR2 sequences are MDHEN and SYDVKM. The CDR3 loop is CASSEREYEQYF. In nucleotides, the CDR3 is TGTGCCAGCAGCGAGCGGGAGTACGAGCAGTACTTC.

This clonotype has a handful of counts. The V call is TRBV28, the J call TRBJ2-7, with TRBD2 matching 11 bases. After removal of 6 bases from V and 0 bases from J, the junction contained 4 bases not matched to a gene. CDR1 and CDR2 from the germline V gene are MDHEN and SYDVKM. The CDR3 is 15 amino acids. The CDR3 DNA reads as TGTGCCAGCAGAACCACTAGCGGGAGCTCCTACGAGCAGTACTTC. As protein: CASRTTSGSSYEQYF.

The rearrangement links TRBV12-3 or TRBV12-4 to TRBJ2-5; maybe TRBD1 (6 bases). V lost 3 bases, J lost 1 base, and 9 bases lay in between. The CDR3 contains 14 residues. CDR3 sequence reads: CASSFRTAQETQYF. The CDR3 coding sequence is TGTGCCAGCAGTTTCCGGACAGCCCAAGAGACCCAGTACTTC.

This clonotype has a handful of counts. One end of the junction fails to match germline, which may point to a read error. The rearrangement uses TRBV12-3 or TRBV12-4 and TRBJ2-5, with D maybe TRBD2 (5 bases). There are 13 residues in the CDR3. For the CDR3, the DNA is TGTGCCAGCAGCTTAGCGCGGTCAGAGACCCAGTACTTC. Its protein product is CASSLARSETQYF.

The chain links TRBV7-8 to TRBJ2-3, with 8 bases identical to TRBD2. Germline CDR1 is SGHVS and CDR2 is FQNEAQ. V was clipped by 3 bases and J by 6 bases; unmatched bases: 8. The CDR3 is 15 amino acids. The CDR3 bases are TGTGCCAGCAGCTTGGCGACTAGCGATCTGGATACGCAGTATTTT. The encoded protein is CASSLATSDLDTQYF.

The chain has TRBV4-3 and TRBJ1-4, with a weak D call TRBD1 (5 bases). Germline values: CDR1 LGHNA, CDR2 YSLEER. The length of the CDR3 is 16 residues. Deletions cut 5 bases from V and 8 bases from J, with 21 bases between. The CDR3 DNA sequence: TGCGCCAGCAGCAGTCGGGACGGGTTCGGAGGGGAAAAACTGTTTTTT. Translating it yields CASSSRDGFGGEKLFF.

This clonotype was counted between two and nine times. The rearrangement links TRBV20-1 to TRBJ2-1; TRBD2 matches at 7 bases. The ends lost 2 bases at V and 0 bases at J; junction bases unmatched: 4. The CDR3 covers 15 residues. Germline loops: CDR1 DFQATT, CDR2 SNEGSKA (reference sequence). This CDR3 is CSARQRGSSYNEQFF. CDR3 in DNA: TGCAGTGCTAGACAGCGCGGGAGCTCCTACAATGAGCAGTTCTTC.

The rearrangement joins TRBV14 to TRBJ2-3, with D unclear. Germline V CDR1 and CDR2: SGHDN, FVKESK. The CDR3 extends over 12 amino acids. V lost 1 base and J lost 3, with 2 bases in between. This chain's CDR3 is CASSQVTDTQYF. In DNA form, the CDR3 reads TGTGCCAGCAGCCAAGTGACAGATACGCAGTATTTT.

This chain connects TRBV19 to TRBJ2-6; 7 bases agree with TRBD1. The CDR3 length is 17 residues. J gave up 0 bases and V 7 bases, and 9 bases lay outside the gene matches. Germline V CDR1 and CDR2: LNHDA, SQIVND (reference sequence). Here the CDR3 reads CASNSGTAISGANVLTF. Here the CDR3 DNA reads TGTGCCAGTAACTCCGGGACAGCAATCTCTGGGGCCAACGTCCTGACTTTC.

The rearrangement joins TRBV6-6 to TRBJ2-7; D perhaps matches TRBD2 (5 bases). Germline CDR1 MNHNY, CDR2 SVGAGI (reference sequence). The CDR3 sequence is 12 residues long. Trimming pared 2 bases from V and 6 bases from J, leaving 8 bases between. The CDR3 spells CASSYRLAEQYF. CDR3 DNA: TGTGCCAGCAGTTACCGGCTAGCCGAGCAGTACTTC.

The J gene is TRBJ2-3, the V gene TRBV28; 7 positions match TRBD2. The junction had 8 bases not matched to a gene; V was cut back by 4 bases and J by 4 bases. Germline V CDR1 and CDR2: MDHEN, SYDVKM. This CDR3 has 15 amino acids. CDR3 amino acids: CASSWRGSIADTQYF. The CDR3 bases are TGTGCCAGCAGTTGGCGCGGGAGTATCGCAGATACGCAGTATTTT.

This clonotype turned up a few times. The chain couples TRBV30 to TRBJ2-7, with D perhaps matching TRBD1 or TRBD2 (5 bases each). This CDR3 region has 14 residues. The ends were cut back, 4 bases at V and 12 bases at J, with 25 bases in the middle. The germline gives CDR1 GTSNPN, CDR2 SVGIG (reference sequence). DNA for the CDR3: TGTGCCTGGACCCGTCCCGGGACGGAGTCTCCGGGGTACTTC. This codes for CAWTRPGTESPGYF.

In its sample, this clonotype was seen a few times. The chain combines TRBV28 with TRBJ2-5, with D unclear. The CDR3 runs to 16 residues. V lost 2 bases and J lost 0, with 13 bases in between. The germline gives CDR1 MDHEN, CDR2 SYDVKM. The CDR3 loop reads CASSLDPFDNQETQYF. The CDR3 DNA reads TGTGCCAGCAGTTTAGACCCCTTCGACAACCAAGAGACCCAGTACTTC.